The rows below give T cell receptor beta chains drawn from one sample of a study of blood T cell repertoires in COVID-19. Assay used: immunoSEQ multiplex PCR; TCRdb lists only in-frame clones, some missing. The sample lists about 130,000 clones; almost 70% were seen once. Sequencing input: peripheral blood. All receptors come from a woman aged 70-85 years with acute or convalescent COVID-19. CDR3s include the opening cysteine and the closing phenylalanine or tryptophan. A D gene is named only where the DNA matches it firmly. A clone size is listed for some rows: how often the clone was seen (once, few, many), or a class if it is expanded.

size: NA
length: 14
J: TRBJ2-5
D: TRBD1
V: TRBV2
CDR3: CASTKQGVQETQYF
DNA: TGTGCCAGCACCAAACAGGGGGTCCAAGAGACCCAGTACTTC

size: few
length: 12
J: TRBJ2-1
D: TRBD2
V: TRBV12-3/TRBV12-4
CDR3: CASSPGRDEQFF
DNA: TGTGCCAGCAGCCCAGGGAGGGATGAGCAGTTCTTC

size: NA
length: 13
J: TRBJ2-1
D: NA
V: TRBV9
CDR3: CASRRQDVDEQFF
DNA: TGTGCCAGCAGAAGACAGGACGTCGATGAGCAGTTCTTC

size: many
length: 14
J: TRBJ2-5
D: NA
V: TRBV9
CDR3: CASSVAGAQETQYF
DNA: TGTGCCAGCAGCGTAGCAGGCGCCCAAGAGACCCAGTACTTC

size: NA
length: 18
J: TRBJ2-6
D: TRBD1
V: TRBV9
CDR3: CASSASTGGATGANVLTF
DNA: TGTGCCAGCAGCGCATCGACAGGGGGCGCAACTGGGGCCAACGTCCTGACTTTC

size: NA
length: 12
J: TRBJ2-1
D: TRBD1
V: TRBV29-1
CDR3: CSVRQGAGEQFF
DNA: TGCAGCGTTAGACAGGGGGCTGGGGAGCAGTTCTTC

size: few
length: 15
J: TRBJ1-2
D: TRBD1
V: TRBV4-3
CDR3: CASSQVAGGNYGYTF
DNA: TGCGCCAGCAGCCAAGTTGCAGGGGGTAACTATGGCTACACCTTC

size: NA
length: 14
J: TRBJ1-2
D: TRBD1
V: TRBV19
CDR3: CASKQTGGGYGYTF
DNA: TGTGCCAGTAAACAGACAGGGGGCGGCTATGGCTACACCTTC

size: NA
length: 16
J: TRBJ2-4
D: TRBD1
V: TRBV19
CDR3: CASSISGQGAKNIQYF
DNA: TGTGCCAGTAGTATATCAGGACAGGGGGCCAAAAACATTCAGTACTTC

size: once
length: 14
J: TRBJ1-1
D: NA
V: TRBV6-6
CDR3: CASSTGGVGTEAFF
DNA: TGTGCCAGCAGCACTGGCGGGGTGGGGACTGAAGCTTTCTTT

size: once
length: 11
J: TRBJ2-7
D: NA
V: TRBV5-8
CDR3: CASSYTYEQYF
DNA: TGTGCCAGCAGCTACACCTACGAGCAGTACTTC

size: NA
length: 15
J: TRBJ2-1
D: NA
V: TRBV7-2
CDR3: CASSMMAGSYNEQFF
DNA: TGTGCCAGCAGCATGATGGCAGGCTCCTACAATGAGCAGTTCTTC

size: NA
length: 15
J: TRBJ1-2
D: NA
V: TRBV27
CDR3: CASSLSPGLLYGYTF
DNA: TGTGCCAGCAGTTTATCACCAGGGCTCCTCTATGGCTACACCTTC

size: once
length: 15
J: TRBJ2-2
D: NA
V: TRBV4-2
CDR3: CASSQSSQATGELFF
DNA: TGTGCCAGCAGCCAAAGCTCTCAGGCCACCGGGGAGCTGTTTTTT

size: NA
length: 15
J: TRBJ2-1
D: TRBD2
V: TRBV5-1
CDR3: CASSLAGDYYNEQFF
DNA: TGCGCCAGCAGTCTAGCGGGGGATTACTACAATGAGCAGTTCTTC

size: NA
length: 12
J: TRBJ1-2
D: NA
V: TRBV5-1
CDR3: CASSSAWGDYTF
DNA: TGCGCCAGCAGCTCGGCCTGGGGGGACTACACCTTC

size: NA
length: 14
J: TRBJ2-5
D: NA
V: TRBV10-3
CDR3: CATRGAATQETQYF
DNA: TGTGCCACCCGCGGTGCAGCGACCCAAGAGACCCAGTACTTC

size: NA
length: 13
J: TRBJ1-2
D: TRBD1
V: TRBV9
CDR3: CASSVVTGSGYTF
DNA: TGTGCCAGCAGCGTAGTGACAGGGAGTGGCTACACCTTC

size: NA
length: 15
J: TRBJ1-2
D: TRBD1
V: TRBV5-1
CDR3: CASSLAGQGAYGYTF
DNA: TGCGCCAGCAGCTTGGCAGGACAGGGGGCTTATGGCTACACCTTC